This T cell receptor beta chain derives from a study of technical replicates of blood from several donors. The CDR3 is 13 amino acids. In germline, CDR1 is MNHEY, CDR2 SVGAGI. J was trimmed by 6 bases and V by 7 bases; bases with no gene match: 5. This clone has only a few counts. Profiling relied on immunoSEQ multiplex PCR, and the TCRdb table lists in-frame clones only, not all of them. The sample yields 75,000 to 85,000 clones, almost 96% seen once. Sequenced material: T cells isolated from PBMCs. This clonotype originated in a human donor in good health. This chain uses TRBV6-5 with TRBJ2-1; 8 bases align to TRBD2. The CDR3 loop reads CASTYAGGNEQFF. In DNA, the CDR3 is TGTGCCAGCACCTATGCGGGGGGCAATGAGCAGTTCTTC.